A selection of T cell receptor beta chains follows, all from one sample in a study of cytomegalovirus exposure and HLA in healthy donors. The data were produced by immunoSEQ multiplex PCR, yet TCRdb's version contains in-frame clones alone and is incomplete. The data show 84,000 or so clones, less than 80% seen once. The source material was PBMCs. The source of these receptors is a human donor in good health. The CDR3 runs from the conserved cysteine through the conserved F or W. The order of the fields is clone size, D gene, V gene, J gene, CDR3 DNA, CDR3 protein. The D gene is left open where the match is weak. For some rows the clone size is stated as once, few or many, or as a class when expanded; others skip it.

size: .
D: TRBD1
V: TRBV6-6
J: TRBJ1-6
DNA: TGTGCCAGCAGGCCCCACGACAGGGACGATTCACCCCTCCACTTT
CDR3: CASRPHDRDDSPLHF

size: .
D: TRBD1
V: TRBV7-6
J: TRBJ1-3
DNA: TGTGCCAGCAGCCCAGACAGGGCAGGCACCATATATTTT
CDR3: CASSPDRAGTIYF

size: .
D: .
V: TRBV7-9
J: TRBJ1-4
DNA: TGTGCCAGCAGAACAGATACCTCAACTAATGAAAAACTGTTTTTT
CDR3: CASRTDTSTNEKLFF

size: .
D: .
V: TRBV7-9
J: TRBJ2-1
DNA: TGTGCCAGCAGCCCGACTAGATCCTACAATGAGCAGTTCTTC
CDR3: CASSPTRSYNEQFF

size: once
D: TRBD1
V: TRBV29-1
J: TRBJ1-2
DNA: TGCAGCGTTGGGCAGGGGGCCCGTGGCTACACCTTC
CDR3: CSVGQGARGYTF

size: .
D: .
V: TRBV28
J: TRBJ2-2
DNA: TGTGCCAGCAGTTCTAGACAGGGACTGAACACCGGGGAGCTGTTTTTT
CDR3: CASSSRQGLNTGELFF

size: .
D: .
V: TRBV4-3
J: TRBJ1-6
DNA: TGCGCCAGCAGCCAAGAACCGGCGCCGGGATCCGGGGGTTCACCCCTCAACTTT
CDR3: CASSQEPAPGSGGSPLNF

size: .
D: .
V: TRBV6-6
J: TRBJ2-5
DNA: TGTGCCAGCAGTTATGGGGGGTTGGAGGCCCAGTACTTC
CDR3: CASSYGGLEAQYF

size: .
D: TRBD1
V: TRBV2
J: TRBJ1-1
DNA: TGTGCCACACCGCCCGGACAGGGGCAGGGTAACACTGAAGCTTTCTTT
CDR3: CATPPGQGQGNTEAFF

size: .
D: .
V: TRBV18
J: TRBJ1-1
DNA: TGTGCCAGCTCACCCCCGGGAAGAGGCACTGAAGCTTTCTTT
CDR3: CASSPPGRGTEAFF

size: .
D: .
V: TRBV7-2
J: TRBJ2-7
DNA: TGTGCCAGCAGCTTATCGCTTGCCGGCGAGCAGTACTTC
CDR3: CASSLSLAGEQYF

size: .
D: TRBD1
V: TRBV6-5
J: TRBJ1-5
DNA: TGTGCCAGCAGAACCGGGACAGGCAATCAGCCCCAGCATTTT
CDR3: CASRTGTGNQPQHF

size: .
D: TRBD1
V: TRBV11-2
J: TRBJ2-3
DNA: TGTGCCAGCACCCCCGCCGGGACAGGGAGTTTT
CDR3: CASTPAGTGSF

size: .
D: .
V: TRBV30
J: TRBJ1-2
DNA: TGTGCCTGGACCCCTCTAAACTATGGCTACACCTTC
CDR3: CAWTPLNYGYTF

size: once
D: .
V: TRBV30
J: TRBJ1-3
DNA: TGTGCCTGGAGTGTAGACTCAAGAAACACCATATATTTT
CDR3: CAWSVDSRNTIYF

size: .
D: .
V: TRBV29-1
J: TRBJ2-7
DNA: TGCAGCGTTGACGGACACGGACCCTACGAGCAGTACTTC
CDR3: CSVDGHGPYEQYF

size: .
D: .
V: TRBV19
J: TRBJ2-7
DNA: TGTGCCAGTAGTATAGAATGGGGCGCCGAGCAGTACTTC
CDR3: CASSIEWGAEQYF

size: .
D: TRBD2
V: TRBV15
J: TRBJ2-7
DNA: TGTGCCACCAGCAGATACGGAGAGCGGGGGCGGTACGAGCAGTACTTC
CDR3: CATSRYGERGRYEQYF

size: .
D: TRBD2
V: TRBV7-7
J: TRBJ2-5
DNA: TGTGCCAGCAGCCCCATGACTAGCGGGGTATCGCAGACCCAGTACTTC
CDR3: CASSPMTSGVSQTQYF

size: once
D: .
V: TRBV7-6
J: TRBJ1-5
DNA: TGTGCCAGCGGGGGCAGTCCCAATCAGCCCCAGAATTTT
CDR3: CASGGSPNQPQNF

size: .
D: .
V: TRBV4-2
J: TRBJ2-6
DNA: TGTGCCAGCAGCCCCCTAGGGGCGGACTCTGGGGCCAACGTCCTGACTTTC
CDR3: CASSPLGADSGANVLTF

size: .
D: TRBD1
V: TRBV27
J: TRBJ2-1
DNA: TGTGCCAGCAGTCCCCGAGGGGGAAAGCTGGACAGGGACAATGAGCAGTTCTTC
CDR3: CASSPRGGKLDRDNEQFF

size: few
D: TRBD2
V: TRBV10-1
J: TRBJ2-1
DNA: TGCGCCAGCAGTGTGACTAGCGGGGGGGGAAATGAGCAGTTCTTC
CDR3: CASSVTSGGGNEQFF

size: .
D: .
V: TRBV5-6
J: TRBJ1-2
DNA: TGTGCCAGCAGATCGACAGCCGACTATGGCTACACCTTC
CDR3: CASRSTADYGYTF

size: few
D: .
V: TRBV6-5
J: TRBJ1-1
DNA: TGTGCCAGCAGTTATAAGAACACTGAAGCTTTCTTT
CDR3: CASSYKNTEAFF

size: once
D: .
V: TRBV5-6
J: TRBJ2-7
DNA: TGTGCCAGCAGCTTGGTGGCAGGGCAAGCCTTTAAATCCTACGAGCAGTACTTC
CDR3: CASSLVAGQAFKSYEQYF

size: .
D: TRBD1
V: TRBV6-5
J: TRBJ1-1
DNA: TGTGCCAGCAGTTACGACCGGACAGGGACGAACACTGAAGCTTTCTTT
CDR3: CASSYDRTGTNTEAFF

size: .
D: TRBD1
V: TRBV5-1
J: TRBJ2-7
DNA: TGCGCCAGCAGCTCGATACAGGGGCAGCACGAGCAGTACTTC
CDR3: CASSSIQGQHEQYF

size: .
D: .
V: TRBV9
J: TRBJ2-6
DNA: TGTGCCAGCTCTCATGAACGGGGTACTGGGGCCAACGTCCTGACTTTC
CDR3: CASSHERGTGANVLTF

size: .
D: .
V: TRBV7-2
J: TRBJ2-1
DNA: TGTGCCAGCAGCTCACAGGGCAGCTTCTACAATGAGCAGTTCTTC
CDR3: CASSSQGSFYNEQFF

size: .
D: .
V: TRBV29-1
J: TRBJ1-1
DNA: TGCAGCCCGAACTTACTAGGGGGAACTGAAGCTTTCTTT
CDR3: CSPNLLGGTEAFF

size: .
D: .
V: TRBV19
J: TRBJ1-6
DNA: TGTGCCAGTAGTCTCGGACAGTATAATTCACCCCTCCACTTT
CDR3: CASSLGQYNSPLHF

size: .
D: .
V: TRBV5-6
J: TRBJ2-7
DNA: TGTGCCAGCAGCTTGGGGAGCCCATCCTACGAGCAGTACTTC
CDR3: CASSLGSPSYEQYF

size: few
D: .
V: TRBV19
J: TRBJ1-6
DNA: TGTGCCAGTAGTAGAGGGCGGGACTATAATTCACCCCTCCACTTT
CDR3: CASSRGRDYNSPLHF

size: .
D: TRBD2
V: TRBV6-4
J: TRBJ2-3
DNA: TGTGCCAGCTCGTTGGCTAGCGGGGGGGCAGATACGCAGTATTTT
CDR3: CASSLASGGADTQYF

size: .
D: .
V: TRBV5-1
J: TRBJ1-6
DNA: TGCGCCAGCAGCCTCGAGGTACGGGATAATTCACCCCTCCACTTT
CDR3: CASSLEVRDNSPLHF

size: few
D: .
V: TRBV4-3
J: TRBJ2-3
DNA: TGCGCCAGCAGCCAAGAGCCACCGGGACATACCACAGATACGCAGTATTTT
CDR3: CASSQEPPGHTTDTQYF

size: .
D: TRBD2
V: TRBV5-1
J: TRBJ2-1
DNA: TGCGCCAGCGGATCACCCGATGGGAGGGCTGCGGGCAATGAGCAGTTCTTC
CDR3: CASGSPDGRAAGNEQFF